This is a list of T cell receptor beta chains from one sample in a study of T cell responses to AZD1222 COVID-19 vaccine. Repertoires were generated with immunoSEQ multiplex PCR, while TCRdb's copy carries only in-frame clones and drops some. The sample lists fewer than 200,000 clones, roughly 92% occurring once. The source was peripheral blood, collected 28 days after the second dose of the MenACWY control vaccine. The receptors come from an adult who received the MenACWY meningococcal vaccine as a control. The CDR3 runs from the conserved cysteine through the conserved F or W. The D gene is left open where the match is weak. Expanded clones are given a class, and other clones once, few, many or no size at all.

V	D	length	J	size	CDR3	DNA
TRBV29-1	-	12	TRBJ2-6	-	CSVEDGANVLTF	TGCAGCGTTGAGGATGGGGCCAACGTCCTGACTTTC
TRBV6-6	TRBD1	14	TRBJ1-6	-	CASRATGGTSPLHF	TGTGCCAGCAGGGCTACAGGGGGTACTTCACCCCTCCACTTT
TRBV27	-	12	TRBJ2-1	once	CASSHSYNEQFF	TGTGCCAGCAGCCATTCCTACAATGAGCAGTTCTTC
TRBV5-6	-	16	TRBJ1-2	-	CASSSNLGSGVEGYTF	TGTGCCAGCAGCTCGAATTTGGGTTCGGGGGTTGAGGGCTACACCTTC
TRBV6-5	TRBD1	15	TRBJ2-1	once	CASSLDRTSYNEQFF	TGTGCCAGCAGTCTGGACAGGACTTCCTACAATGAGCAGTTCTTC
TRBV9	-	14	TRBJ1-6	-	CASSVRDTNSPLHF	TGTGCCAGCAGCGTAAGGGACACTAATTCACCCCTCCACTTT
TRBV7-2	-	14	TRBJ2-7	-	CASSLPGPTYEQYF	TGTGCCAGCAGCTTACCAGGGCCGACCTACGAGCAGTACTTC
TRBV10-3	-	12	TRBJ2-7	-	CAISESGWEQYF	TGTGCCATCAGTGAGTCGGGTTGGGAGCAGTACTTC
TRBV3-1/TRBV3-2	TRBD1	15	TRBJ1-1	-	CASSLPGQGLGEAFF	TGTGCCAGCAGCCTCCCGGGACAGGGACTAGGTGAAGCTTTCTTT
TRBV18	-	11	TRBJ1-1	-	CASSPGGEAFF	TGTGCCAGCTCACCAGGGGGAGAAGCTTTCTTT
TRBV29-1	-	13	TRBJ2-2	-	CSVRTQNTGELFF	TGCAGCGTAAGGACTCAGAACACCGGGGAGCTGTTTTTT
TRBV29-1	-	12	TRBJ1-3	few	CSAAYSGNTIYF	TGCAGCGCCGCTTACTCTGGAAACACCATATATTTT
TRBV19	-	15	TRBJ2-1	once	CASSIGQGSYNEQFF	TGTGCCAGTAGTATAGGGCAGGGGAGCTACAATGAGCAGTTCTTC
TRBV28	TRBD2	15	TRBJ2-1	once	CASSEETSGRDEQFF	TGTGCCAGCAGCGAAGAGACTAGCGGGAGGGATGAGCAGTTCTTC
TRBV18	TRBD1	18	TRBJ1-3	-	CASSHIRQGLNFGNTIYF	TGTGCCAGCTCACACATCAGACAGGGACTGAACTTTGGAAACACCATATATTTT
TRBV7-9	TRBD2	15	TRBJ2-7	-	CASSPLAGGPVEQYF	TGTGCCAGCAGCCCACTAGCGGGAGGGCCGGTAGAGCAGTACTTC
TRBV19	-	14	TRBJ1-1	-	CASSMGRLNTEAFF	TGTGCCAGTAGTATGGGACGGCTGAACACTGAAGCTTTCTTT
TRBV6-1	TRBD2	13	TRBJ2-7	-	CASSESLRGEGSF	TGTGCCAGCAGTGAATCCTTGCGGGGGGAGGGATCTTTC
TRBV4-1	-	14	TRBJ1-4	-	CASSQLGAGEKLFF	TGCGCCAGCAGCCAATTGGGAGCTGGAGAAAAACTGTTTTTT
TRBV7-2	-	18	TRBJ2-2	-	CASSFTVVKGWHTGELFF	TGTGCCAGCAGCTTTACCGTGGTGAAGGGGTGGCACACCGGGGAGCTGTTTTTT
TRBV7-3	TRBD2	15	TRBJ2-1	once	CASSVTSATDNEQFF	TGTGCCAGCAGCGTGACTAGCGCGACCGACAATGAGCAGTTCTTC
TRBV9	TRBD1	14	TRBJ2-7	few	CASRGRGGPYEQYF	TGTGCCAGCAGAGGGAGAGGGGGCCCCTACGAGCAGTACTTC
TRBV6-5	-	12	TRBJ1-6	-	CASRDGNSPLHF	TGTGCCAGCAGAGACGGCAATTCACCCCTCCACTTT
TRBV6-6	TRBD1	14	TRBJ1-5	-	CASSRQGALQPQHF	TGTGCCAGCAGCCGACAGGGGGCGCTTCAGCCCCAGCATTTT
TRBV7-7	-	14	TRBJ2-1	-	CASSPQGRYNEQFF	TGTGCCAGCAGCCCCCAAGGTCGCTACAATGAGCAGTTCTTC
TRBV11-1	-	11	TRBJ2-1	-	CASVKGAEQFF	TGTGCCAGCGTAAAAGGGGCTGAGCAGTTCTTC
TRBV7-2	TRBD1	14	TRBJ1-6	-	CASSAGTANSPLHF	TGTGCCAGCAGCGCCGGGACAGCTAATTCACCCCTCCACTTT
TRBV29-1	TRBD2	14	TRBJ2-3	once	CSGRLAGASDTQYF	TGCAGCGGGAGACTAGCGGGAGCTTCAGATACGCAGTATTTT
TRBV5-5	-	14	TRBJ2-2	-	CASSLDHPTGELFF	TGTGCCAGCAGCTTGGACCACCCCACCGGGGAGCTGTTTTTT
TRBV7-9	-	13	TRBJ1-5	-	CASSGVGDQPQHF	TGTGCCAGCAGCGGAGTGGGGGATCAGCCCCAGCATTTT
TRBV18	TRBD1	17	TRBJ2-1	few	CASSLFSGTGSPNEQFF	TGTGCCAGCTCGCTCTTTTCCGGGACAGGGTCACCCAATGAGCAGTTCTTC
TRBV12-5	TRBD2	15	TRBJ2-1	-	CASGPGLSSYNEQFF	TGTGCTAGTGGACCGGGACTATCCTCCTACAATGAGCAGTTCTTC
TRBV7-9	-	16	TRBJ2-7	-	CASSLGRLGSFNEQYF	TGTGCCAGCAGCTTGGGAAGGCTCGGGAGCTTCAACGAGCAGTACTTC
TRBV7-9	TRBD1	16	TRBJ2-3	once	CASSPVDRGGTDTQYF	TGTGCCAGCAGCCCTGTCGACAGGGGTGGCACAGATACGCAGTATTTT
TRBV18	TRBD1	15	TRBJ1-6	-	CASSPPGQGDSPLHF	TGTGCCAGCTCACCTCCGGGACAGGGCGATTCACCCCTCCACTTT
TRBV28	-	14	TRBJ1-2	-	CASSLTGTGYGYTF	TGTGCCAGCAGCCTGACAGGTACTGGCTATGGCTACACCTTC
TRBV4-1	-	17	TRBJ2-5	-	CASSPLWGQGYQETQYF	TGCGCCAGCAGCCCATTGTGGGGGCAGGGGTACCAAGAGACCCAGTACTTC
TRBV14	-	14	TRBJ1-1	-	CASSQDRQAREAFF	TGTGCCAGCAGCCAAGATCGACAGGCTCGTGAAGCTTTCTTT
TRBV5-1	-	15	TRBJ2-2	-	CASSFTAETTGELFF	TGCGCCAGCAGCTTTACGGCGGAAACCACCGGGGAGCTGTTTTTT
TRBV9	-	15	TRBJ1-4	-	CASSPFGSLNEKLFF	TGTGCCAGCAGCCCCTTCGGGAGCCTTAATGAAAAACTGTTTTTT
TRBV7-3	-	14	TRBJ2-2	-	CASSLQGLTGELFF	TGTGCCAGCAGCTTACAGGGGCTCACCGGGGAGCTGTTTTTT
TRBV5-1	-	13	TRBJ2-1	-	CASSPQWRDEQFF	TGCGCCAGCAGCCCGCAGTGGAGGGATGAGCAGTTCTTC
TRBV30	-	16	TRBJ1-5	-	CAWSVGGGGSNQPQHF	TGTGCCTGGAGTGTAGGGGGAGGAGGGAGCAATCAGCCCCAGCATTTT
TRBV28	-	14	TRBJ1-5	-	CASSSPGGNQPQHF	TGTGCCAGCAGTTCCCCAGGGGGCAATCAGCCCCAGCATTTT
TRBV18	-	13	TRBJ1-6	-	CASSPQNMEPLHF	TGTGCCAGCTCACCTCAGAACATGGAACCCCTCCACTTT
TRBV27	-	17	TRBJ1-5	-	CASTLDGTGYSNQPQHF	TGTGCCAGCACCCTGGATGGGACGGGGTATAGCAATCAGCCCCAGCATTTT
TRBV4-2	-	15	TRBJ2-7	-	CASSQDSGTSYEQYF	TGTGCCAGCAGCCAAGATTCCGGGACTTCCTACGAGCAGTACTTC
TRBV5-1	-	14	TRBJ1-4	-	CASSLVPLEEKLFF	TGCGCCAGCAGCTTGGTTCCCCTGGAAGAAAAACTGTTTTTT
TRBV6-6	-	13	TRBJ1-5	-	CASSRGTNQPQHF	TGTGCCAGCAGTCGCGGTACCAATCAGCCCCAGCATTTT
TRBV27	TRBD1	14	TRBJ2-7	-	CASSSRDRVREQYF	TGTGCCAGCAGTTCCCGGGACAGGGTAAGGGAGCAGTACTTC
TRBV18	-	15	TRBJ1-2	-	CASSPSVEGGDGYTF	TGTGCCAGCTCACCGTCGGTAGAGGGTGGCGATGGCTACACCTTC
TRBV19	-	12	TRBJ1-1	-	CASSMGGFEAFF	TGTGCCAGTAGTATGGGGGGCTTCGAAGCTTTCTTT
TRBV19	TRBD1	13	TRBJ2-7	-	CASSITGGYEQYF	TGTGCCAGTAGTATCACAGGGGGCTACGAGCAGTACTTC
TRBV5-6	-	13	TRBJ1-1	-	CASSPPSNTEAFF	TGTGCCAGCAGCCCTCCAAGCAACACTGAAGCTTTCTTT